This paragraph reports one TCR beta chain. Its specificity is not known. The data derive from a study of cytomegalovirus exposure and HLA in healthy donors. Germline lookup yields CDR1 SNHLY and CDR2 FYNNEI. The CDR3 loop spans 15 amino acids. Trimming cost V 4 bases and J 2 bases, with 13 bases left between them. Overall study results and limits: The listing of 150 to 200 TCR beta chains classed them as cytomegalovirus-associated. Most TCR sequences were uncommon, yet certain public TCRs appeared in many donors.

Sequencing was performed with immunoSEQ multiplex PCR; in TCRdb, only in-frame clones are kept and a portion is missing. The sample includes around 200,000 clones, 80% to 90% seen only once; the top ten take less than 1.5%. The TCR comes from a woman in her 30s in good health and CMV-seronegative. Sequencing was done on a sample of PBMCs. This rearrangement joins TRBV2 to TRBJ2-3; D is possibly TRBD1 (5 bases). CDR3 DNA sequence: TGTGCCAGCAGTGTACACAGGCGATCCACAGATACGCAGTATTTT. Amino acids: CASSVHRRSTDTQYF. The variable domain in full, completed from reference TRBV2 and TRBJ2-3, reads EPEVTQTPSHQVTQMGQEVILRCVPISNHLYFYWYRQILGQKVEFLVSFYNNEISEKSEIFDDQFSVERPDGSNFTLKIRSTKLEDSAMYFCASSVHRRSTDTQYFGPGTRLTVL.